The T cell receptor beta chain under discussion was sequenced for a study of blood T cell repertoires in COVID-19 (dated by TCRdb to the early 2020s). About the investigation overall: Samples from collaborators originated in the United States, Italy and Spain and spanned both the acute and convalescent phases of COVID-19. A freely available public database, intended as a resource for researchers studying the immune response to SARS-CoV-2, is where the repertoires were released. The material from the prospective study consisted of cDNA or gDNA derived from T cells, B-cell-depleted T cells, or PBMCs. Sample metadata almost always included a de-identified subject ID, COVID-19 status, age in years and sex. Where HLA class I and class II types were available, the types were taken from metadata supplied by the sample provider, not from assay-based typing. The samples were drawn from the first 160 participants of the ongoing ImmuneRACE study and from under 1,500 subjects provided by 6 global collaborators. The dataset comprised deeply sampled blood TCRbeta repertoires from subjects exposed to, actively infected with, or recovered from COVID-19.

TCRbeta CDR3 regions were amplified from genomic DNA using the immunoSEQ Assay, a bias-controlled multiplex PCR. As for the original processing: Within the assay, amplification of reference gene primers was used to estimate how many nucleated cells each sample contained. To quantify the absolute abundance of each unique TCRbeta CDR3 rearrangement, sequence reads were collapsed and filtered. For each sample, productive Simpson clonality was calculated as the square root of Simpson's diversity index across productive rearrangements. TCRdb stores this immuneACCESS table with in-frame sequences only. Part of the clones is absent; in the studies checked, under half of the shortfall reflects unresolved V genes, and no reason is known for the rest. V, J and clone size are those of that table, while D and trimming were read from the DNA. For this sample there are 200,000 to 300,000 clones; approximately 91% appear just once. The ten most abundant clones make up over 0.8% of the sample.

The CDR3, from cysteine to phenylalanine, totals 15 residues. Of the read, only the CDR3 DNA is kept; its 45 bases are in frame from base 1. According to the germline V gene, CDR1 reads SGHRS and CDR2 reads YFSETQ. V and J are trimmed by 4 bases and 6 bases, and the gene matches miss 6 bases of the junction. At one collaborating source in Seattle, patients were enrolled during active infection and were followed longitudinally through the course of disease. Collaborating institutions collected whole blood in K2EDTA tubes following their own protocols. For TCRbeta analysis, collaborators shipped samples as frozen whole blood, isolated PBMCs, or DNA extracted from either of those sample types. Overall study results and their limits: The quantity of clinical and demographic metadata differed by source and by participant and was supplied without curation.

On this clone itself: Its antigen has not been determined. Base qualities are not recorded, but no much larger clone differs from it by a single base.

The receptor's source is a man aged 25-40 years with COVID-19, enrolled during active disease. Sequenced: peripheral blood. The chain joins TRBV5-1 to TRBJ1-6; TRBD1 fits 8 bases in the junction. The CDR3 has the sequence CASSIAGGSNSPLHF. The nucleotide sequence is given as TGCGCCAGCAGCATTGCAGGGGGCAGTAATTCACCCCTCCACTTT.